This T cell receptor (beta chain) was observed in a study of Tregs in tolerant kidney transplant recipients. Study-wide findings and caveats: Tolerant patients' donor-specific Tregs expanded beyond overall Tregs, suggesting antigen-driven growth. The small number of patients limits these findings pending further validation.

Worth noting for this clone: The antigen is not known.

Using immunoSEQ multiplex PCR, the repertoire was profiled, and TCRdb retains in-frame clones only, with some absent. The table lists some 66,000 clones, roughly 92% of them singletons. Unstimulated Tregs (CD4+CD25+CD127-) and CD4+CD25- non-Tregs were sorted from PBMCs. Trimming removed 4 bases from V and 6 bases from J; junction bases left unmatched: 2. CDR1 is LGHNA and CDR2 is YSLEER in the germline V gene. The CDR3 contains 14 residues. This TCR derives from a human donor who received a combined kidney and bone marrow transplant. The sample consisted of CD8+ T cells from blood, taken before the transplant. J is TRBJ2-4 and V is TRBV4-3; 11 bases map to TRBD1. The DNA for the CDR3 is TGCGCCAGCAGCCCCGGGACAGGGGGAAACATTCAGTACTTC. It is translated as CASSPGTGGNIQYF.